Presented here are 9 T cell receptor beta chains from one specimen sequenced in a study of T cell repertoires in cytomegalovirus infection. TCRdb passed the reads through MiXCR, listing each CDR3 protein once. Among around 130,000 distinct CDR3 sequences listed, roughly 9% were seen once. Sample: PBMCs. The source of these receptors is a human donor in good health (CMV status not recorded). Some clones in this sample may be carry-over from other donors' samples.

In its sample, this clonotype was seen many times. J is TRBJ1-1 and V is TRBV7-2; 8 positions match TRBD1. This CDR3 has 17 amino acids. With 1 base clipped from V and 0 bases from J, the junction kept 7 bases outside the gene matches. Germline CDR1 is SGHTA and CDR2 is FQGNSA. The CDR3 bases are TGTGCCAGCAGCTTAGTAGGACAGGGTTTTATGAACACTGAAGCTTTCTTT. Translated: CASSLVGQGFMNTEAFF.

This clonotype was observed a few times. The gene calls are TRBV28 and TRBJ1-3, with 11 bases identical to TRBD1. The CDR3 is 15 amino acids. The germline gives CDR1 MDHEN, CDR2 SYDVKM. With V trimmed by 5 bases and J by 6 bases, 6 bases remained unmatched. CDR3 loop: CASSPGGQGVNTIYF. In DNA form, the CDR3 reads TGTGCCAGCAGTCCCGGGGGACAGGGGGTAAACACCATATATTTT.

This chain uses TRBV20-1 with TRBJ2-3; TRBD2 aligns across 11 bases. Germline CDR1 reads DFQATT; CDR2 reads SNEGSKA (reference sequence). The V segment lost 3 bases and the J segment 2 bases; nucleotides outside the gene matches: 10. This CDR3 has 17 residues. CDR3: CSASGRGTSGFTDTQYF. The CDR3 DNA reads TGCAGTGCTAGTGGGAGAGGGACTAGCGGCTTCACAGATACGCAGTATTTT.

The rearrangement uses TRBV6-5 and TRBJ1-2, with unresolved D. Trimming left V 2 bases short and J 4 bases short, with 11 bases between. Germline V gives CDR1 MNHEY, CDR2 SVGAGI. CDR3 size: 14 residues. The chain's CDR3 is CASSYGGPIYGYTF. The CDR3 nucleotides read TGTGCCAGCAGTTACGGAGGACCGATCTATGGCTACACCTTC.

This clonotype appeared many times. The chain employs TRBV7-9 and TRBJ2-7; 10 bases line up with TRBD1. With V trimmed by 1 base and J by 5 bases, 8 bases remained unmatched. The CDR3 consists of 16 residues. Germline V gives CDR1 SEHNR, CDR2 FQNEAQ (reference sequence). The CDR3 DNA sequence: TGTGCCAGCAGCTTAGATGCGGGACAGGGGTTCGACGAGCAGTACTTC. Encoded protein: CASSLDAGQGFDEQYF.

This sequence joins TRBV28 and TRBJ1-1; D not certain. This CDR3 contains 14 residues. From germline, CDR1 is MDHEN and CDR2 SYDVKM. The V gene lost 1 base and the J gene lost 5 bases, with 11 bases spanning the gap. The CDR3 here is CASSLSQGDTEAFF. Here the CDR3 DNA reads TGTGCCAGCAGTTTATCACAAGGTGATACTGAAGCTTTCTTT.

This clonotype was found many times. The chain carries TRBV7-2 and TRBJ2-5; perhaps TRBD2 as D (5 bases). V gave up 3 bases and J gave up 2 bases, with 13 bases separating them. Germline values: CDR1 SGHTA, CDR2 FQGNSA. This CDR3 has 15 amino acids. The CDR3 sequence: CASSFGRRLQETQYF. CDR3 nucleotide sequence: TGTGCCAGCAGCTTCGGCAGGAGGTTACAAGAGACCCAGTACTTC.

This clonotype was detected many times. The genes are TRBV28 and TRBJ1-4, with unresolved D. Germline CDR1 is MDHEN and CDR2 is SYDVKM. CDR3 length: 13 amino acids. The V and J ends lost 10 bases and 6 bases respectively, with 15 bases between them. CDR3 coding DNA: TGTGCCACCTACTCGGGATCAGATGAAAAACTGTTTTTT. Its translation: CATYSGSDEKLFF.

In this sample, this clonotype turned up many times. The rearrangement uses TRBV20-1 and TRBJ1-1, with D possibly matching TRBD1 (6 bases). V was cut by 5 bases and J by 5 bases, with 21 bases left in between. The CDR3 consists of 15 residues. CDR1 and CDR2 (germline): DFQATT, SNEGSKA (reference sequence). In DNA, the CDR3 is TGCAGTGCTTTCCATCACAGGGTCCCTAGGACTGAAGCTTTCTTT. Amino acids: CSAFHHRVPRTEAFF.